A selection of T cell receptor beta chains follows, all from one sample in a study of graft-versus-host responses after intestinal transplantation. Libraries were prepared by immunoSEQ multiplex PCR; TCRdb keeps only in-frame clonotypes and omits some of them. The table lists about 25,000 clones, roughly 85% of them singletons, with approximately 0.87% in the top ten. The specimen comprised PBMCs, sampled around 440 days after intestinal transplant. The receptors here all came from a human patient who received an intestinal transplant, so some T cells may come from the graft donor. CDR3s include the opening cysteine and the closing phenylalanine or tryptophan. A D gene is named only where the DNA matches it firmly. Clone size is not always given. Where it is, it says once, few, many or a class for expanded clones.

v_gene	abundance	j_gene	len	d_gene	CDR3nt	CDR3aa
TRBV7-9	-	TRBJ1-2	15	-	TGTGCCAGCAGCTTAAAGAGACTTCACTATAATGGCTACACCTTC	CASSLKRLHYNGYTF
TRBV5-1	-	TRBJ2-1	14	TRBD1	TGCGCCAGCAGCTCGGGACAGGGCTACAATGAGCAGTTCTTC	CASSSGQGYNEQFF
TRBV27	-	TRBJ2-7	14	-	TGTGCCAGCAGCCGGATAGACATTCCCTACGAGCAGTACTTC	CASSRIDIPYEQYF
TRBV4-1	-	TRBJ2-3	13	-	TGCGCCACCCAAGGGGGGGGTGCAGATACGCAGTATTTT	CATQGGGADTQYF
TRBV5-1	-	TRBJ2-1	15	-	TGCGCCAGCAGCTTGGGGCGGGACTCCTACAATGAGCAGTTCTTC	CASSLGRDSYNEQFF
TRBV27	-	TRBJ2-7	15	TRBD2	TGTGCCAGCAGTGAACCGGGACTAGCGGTCTACGAGCAGTACTTC	CASSEPGLAVYEQYF
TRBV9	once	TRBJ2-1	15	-	TGTGCCAGCAGCGTAGCAGGAGGGGGATACAATGAGCAGTTCTTC	CASSVAGGGYNEQFF
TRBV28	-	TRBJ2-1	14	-	TGTGCCAGCAGTTCCGGGAGAACCTACAATGAGCAGTTCTTC	CASSSGRTYNEQFF
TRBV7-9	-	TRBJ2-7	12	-	TGTGCCAGCAGCCAGAATAGGGACGAGCAGTACTTC	CASSQNRDEQYF
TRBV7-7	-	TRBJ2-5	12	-	TGTGCTAGCAGTAAGGGCGGGGAGACCCAGTACTTC	CASSKGGETQYF
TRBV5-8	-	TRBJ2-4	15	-	TGTGCCAGCAGTCAAGACTTGTTAGCCAAAAACATTCAGTACTTC	CASSQDLLAKNIQYF
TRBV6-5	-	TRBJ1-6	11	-	TGTGCCAGCAGTTACGGGCAGGGACTCCACTTT	CASSYGQGLHF
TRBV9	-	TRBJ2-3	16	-	TGTGCCAGCAGCGTAGGGCCCAGCGGAGGCACAGATACGCAGTATTTT	CASSVGPSGGTDTQYF
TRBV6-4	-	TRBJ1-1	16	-	TGTGCCAGCTTTTGCCCAATTGGGGCAGAGAACACTGAAGCTTTCTTT	CASFCPIGAENTEAFF